This passage covers 31 T cell receptor beta chains from one sample sequenced in a study of regulatory T cells in long-lasting Graves disease. Time point noted: persistent/refractory GD, antithyroid drugs over 5 years with positive TRAb. RNA isolated from PBMCs was used to make the TCR library. Libraries of TCR beta came from iRepertoire HTBI primers plus Arm-PCR of CDR3 regions. In TCRdb, the multiplex PCR reads were re-called with MiXCR into one record per CDR3 protein. The sample includes 430,000 or so distinct CDR3 sequences, around 20% of them seen just once. The sequencing here drew on peripheral blood mononuclear cells (PBMCs), taken when the disease was refractory, from a patient treated with antithyroid drugs. The source of these receptors is a female donor with Graves disease.

A remark on this clonotype: This clone may be a read error of a much larger clone one base away. CDR3 residues: CAWSRPPGLVHF. The CDR3 DNA reads TGTGCCTGGAGCCGCCCCCCAGGACTCGTGCATTTT. The chain joins TRBV30 to TRBJ1-5, with D uncertain. V dropped 3 bases and J dropped 15 bases, with 18 bases sitting between them. This CDR3 has 12 residues. CDR1 is GTSNPN and CDR2 is SVGIG in the germline V gene (reference sequence).

On this clonotype: Without the conserved terminal phenylalanine or tryptophan, this CDR3 likely stems from a read error. The DNA is omitted, as the CDR3 cannot be located on it reliably, and the CDR3 follows TCRdb's listing. The chain recombines TRBV12-5 with TRBJ2-5; TRBD2 was called by the table and not checked on the DNA. The CDR3 spans 12 residues, counting both ends. Germline V lookup: CDR1 LGHNT, CDR2 FRNRAP. Here the CDR3 reads CASGFGGETQYL.

This clonotype was seen repeatedly, ten times or more. J is TRBJ2-2 and V is TRBV7-8; possibly TRBD2 for D (7 bases). The germline V gene encodes CDR1 SGHVS and CDR2 FQNEAQ. With 5 bases removed from V and 7 bases from J, the gap between germline ends came to 14 bases. This CDR3 has 14 amino acids. The CDR3 is CASSAYRDYGELFF. As DNA, the CDR3 is TGTGCCAGCAGCGCCTACAGGGACTACGGGGAGCTGTTTTTT.

This clonotype has more than one count but fewer than ten. This chain uses TRBV7-2 with TRBJ1-6; D gene unclear. The V end lost 1 base, the J end lost 7 bases, and 8 bases lay between the germline ends. Germline CDR1 reads SGHTA; CDR2 reads FQGNSA. The length of the CDR3 is 14 residues. This CDR3 is CASSLVYRNSPLHF. The DNA for the CDR3 is TGTGCCAGCAGCTTAGTGTATAGGAATTCACCCCTCCACTTT. Based on the CDR3 plus reference TRBV7-2 and TRBJ1-6, the full variable domain is GAGVSQSPSNKVTEKGKDVELRCDPISGHTALYWYRQSLGQGLEFLIYFQGNSAPDKSGLPSDRFSAERTGGSVSTLTIQRTQQEDSAVYLCASSLVYRNSPLHFGNGTRLTVT.

This clonotype was picked up many times. The J gene is TRBJ2-7, the V gene TRBV6-2 or TRBV6-3; 10 bases are a match to TRBD2. CDR3 length: 16 amino acids. The germline gives CDR1 MNHEY, CDR2 SVGEGT. J gave up 2 bases and V 4 bases, and 8 bases lay outside the gene matches. CDR3 coding DNA: TGTGCCAGCAGTTCCGAGGAAAGCGGGAGGGCCTACGAGCAGTACTTC. This gives the protein CASSSEESGRAYEQYF.

This clonotype has a count of ten or more. The chain employs TRBV28 and TRBJ2-5; 15 bases fit TRBD2. CDR3 length equals 17 residues. Unmatched junction bases numbered 4, after V lost 4 bases and J lost 1 base. CDR1 and CDR2 (germline): MDHEN, SYDVKM. The CDR3 loop is CASSSRGLAGGQETQYF. CDR3 nucleotide sequence: TGTGCCAGCAGTTCCCGGGGACTAGCGGGAGGCCAAGAGACCCAGTACTTC.

The chain is built from TRBV10-2 and TRBJ1-4; 8 bases map to TRBD1. The CDR3 has 13 residues. Germline trimming cut 6 bases from V and 8 bases from J; bases unmatched to any gene: 5. Per the germline V gene, CDR1 is WSHSY and CDR2 is SAAADI. CDR3 sequence: CASSSGGREKLFF. DNA of the CDR3: TGCGCCAGCAGCTCAGGGGGCAGGGAAAAACTGTTTTTT.

This clonotype was seen a few times. The chain combines TRBV28 with TRBJ2-1; 7 bases fit TRBD2. The trim removed 5 bases at V and 7 bases at J, leaving 17 bases unmatched. The CDR3 spans 17 residues. Germline CDR1 MDHEN, CDR2 SYDVKM. CDR3 sequence: CASSRIPSGPSWNEQFF. The CDR3 bases are TGTGCCAGCAGTCGCATTCCTAGCGGACCCAGTTGGAATGAGCAGTTCTTC.

This clonotype was observed a few times. The CDR3 region is CASSPPRLAGGGTQYF. CDR3 coding DNA: TGTGCCAGCAGCCCACCTAGACTAGCGGGAGGCGGGACCCAGTACTTC. J is TRBJ2-5 and V is TRBV9; 13 nucleotides match TRBD2. Germline-derived CDR1 and CDR2 are SGDLS and YYNGEE. J lost 7 bases, V lost 4 bases, and 10 bases had no gene match. The CDR3 has 16 residues.

This clonotype was counted between two and nine times. The gene calls are TRBV27 and TRBJ2-3; 10 bases line up with TRBD2. Germline CDR1 and CDR2: MNHEY and SMNVEV (reference sequence). CDR3 length equals 18 residues. V shed 5 bases, J shed 0 bases, and the junction held 11 bases outside the gene matches. The CDR3 region has the DNA TGTGCCAGCAGTCCCCTGGGAGCGGGAGGGTTTAGCACAGATACGCAGTATTTT. It encodes CASSPLGAGGFSTDTQYF.

This clonotype was observed many times. The chain links TRBV2 to TRBJ1-6, with a possible D match to TRBD1 (5 bases). V lost 7 bases and J 15 bases, leaving 13 bases between the germline ends. The germline gives CDR1 SNHLY, CDR2 FYNNEI. There are 11 residues in the CDR3. The CDR3 region has the DNA TGTGCCAGCATTCTCCGGGGCCACCTCCACTTT. It yields the protein CASILRGHLHF.

This clonotype was seen at least ten times. DNA of the CDR3: TGTGCCAGCAGTTTAGGGACAGGCCGCTCCTACGAGCAGTACTTC. Its translation: CASSLGTGRSYEQYF. The rearrangement uses TRBV28 and TRBJ2-7; 8 bases are shared with TRBD1. There are 15 residues in the CDR3. The V gene end was trimmed by 2 bases and the J gene end by 0 bases; junction bases not matched to a gene: 3. The V gene's germline CDR1 is MDHEN and CDR2 SYDVKM.

About this clonotype itself: This may stem from a read error, because a much larger clone lies one nucleotide away. The J gene is TRBJ1-1, the V gene TRBV2, with unresolved D. Trimming cost V 8 bases and J 5 bases, with 15 bases left between them. CDR3 length equals 13 residues. Germline-derived CDR1 and CDR2 are SNHLY and FYNNEI. The CDR3 region has the DNA TGTGCCAGCCTGACCCCCCGGGGTACTGAAGCTTTCTTT. It yields the protein CASLTPRGTEAFF.

This clonotype was observed a handful of times. CDR3: CASSENQGLETQYF. CDR3 coding DNA: TGCGCCAGCAGTGAGAATCAGGGGCTGGAGACCCAGTACTTC. The V and J genes are TRBV10-2 and TRBJ2-5, with D possibly being TRBD1 (6 bases). CDR3 length equals 14 residues. The V end was cut by 2 bases, the J end by 5 bases, with 12 bases between. Per germline, CDR1 WSHSY and CDR2 SAAADI.

In this sample, this clonotype turned up many times. CDR3 sequence (DNA): TGCGCCAGCAGTGGGGTAGACGAGCAGTACTTC. This translates into CASSGVDEQYF. The rearrangement joins TRBV5-1 to TRBJ2-7; no clear D gene. Trimming removed 5 bases from V and 5 bases from J, with 8 bases in between. This CDR3 has 11 amino acids. Germline CDR1 reads SGHRS; CDR2 reads YFSETQ.

This chain joins TRBV20-1 and TRBJ2-7; D perhaps matches TRBD2 (6 bases). Per the germline V gene, CDR1 is DFQATT and CDR2 is SNEGSKA (reference sequence). V was trimmed by 0 bases and J by 1 base, leaving 10 bases between them. CDR3 length: 14 residues. The CDR3: CSARDFSGSYEQYF. The CDR3 bases are TGCAGTGCTAGAGATTTTAGCGGATCCTACGAGCAGTACTTC.

This clonotype was seen repeatedly, ten times or more. The chain has TRBV12-3 or TRBV12-4 and TRBJ2-7, with D hard to call. This CDR3 has 12 residues. V lost 4 bases and J lost 3, with 7 bases in between. For the CDR3, the DNA is TGTGCCAGCAGTTCCGTACACTACGAGCAGTACTTC. As protein: CASSSVHYEQYF.

This clonotype was counted a few times. J is TRBJ1-1 and V is TRBV10-3; tentatively, D is TRBD1 (5 bases). The ends were cut back, 6 bases at V and 6 bases at J, with 14 bases in the middle. The CDR3 runs to 13 residues. The germline V gene has CDR1 ENHRY and CDR2 SYGVKD. DNA for the CDR3: TGTGCCATCAGACCTTCAGGGAAGGCTGAAGCTTTCTTT. It translates to CAIRPSGKAEAFF.

This clonotype has ten or more counts. The chain has TRBV27 and TRBJ2-7, with D tentatively TRBD1 (6 bases). The germline CDR1 and CDR2 sequences are MNHEY and SMNVEV (reference sequence). CDR3 length: 15 amino acids. Trimming stripped 1 base from V and 2 bases from J, with 12 bases between. The CDR3, as DNA: TGTGCCAGCAGTTTATGGGCAGGGGCCCCCTACGAGCAGTACTTC. Translated: CASSLWAGAPYEQYF.

Only a few counts were recorded for this clonotype. The chain employs TRBV20-1 and TRBJ2-3; 12 nucleotides align to TRBD2. The CDR3 contains 17 residues. With V trimmed by 0 bases and J by 0 bases, 4 bases remained unmatched. In germline, CDR1 is DFQATT, CDR2 SNEGSKA (reference sequence). Here the CDR3 DNA reads TGCAGTGCTAGAGACTCGACTAGCGGGAGTAGCACAGATACGCAGTATTTT. It yields the protein CSARDSTSGSSTDTQYF.

This chain joins TRBV3-1 and TRBJ2-7, with TRBD2 matching 9 bases. There are 16 residues in the CDR3. In germline, CDR1 is LGHDT, CDR2 YNNKEL (reference sequence). V lost 1 base and J lost 2; bases outside the gene matches: 6. The chain's CDR3 is CASSQGSLAGAYEQYF. CDR3 sequence (DNA): TGTGCCAGCAGCCAAGGATCGTTAGCGGGAGCCTACGAGCAGTACTTC.

On this clonotype itself: Just one base apart from a much larger clone, this may be a read error. The CDR3 sequence is CAGSFPGAIVGGGGYTF. The CDR3 DNA sequence: TGTGCCGGCAGTTTCCCCGGGGCGATTGTGGGAGGTGGTGGCTACACCTTC. The V call is TRBV28, the J call TRBJ1-2, with D tentatively TRBD1 (5 bases). The CDR3 has 17 amino acids. Germline loops: CDR1 MDHEN, CDR2 SYDVKM.

In this sample, this clonotype turned up a few times. This chain connects TRBV25-1 to TRBJ1-1; D is possibly TRBD1 (5 bases). Germline V gives CDR1 MGHDK, CDR2 SYGVNS. This CDR3 spans 12 amino acids. V was pared by 4 bases and J by 4 bases, with 7 bases between. The CDR3 DNA reads as TGTGCCAGCAGTGTCGGGGCCACTGAAGCTTTCTTT. It yields the protein CASSVGATEAFF.

There are a few counts of this clonotype. The chain is built from TRBV27 and TRBJ1-1; TRBD1 agrees at 8 bases. Germline V lookup: CDR1 MNHEY, CDR2 SMNVEV (reference sequence). The junction had 7 bases not matched to a gene; V was cut back by 3 bases and J by 10 bases. The CDR3 spans 13 residues. The CDR3 coding sequence is TGTGCCAGCAGTTTGGACAGGGCCAGGGGAGCTTTCTTT. Protein: CASSLDRARGAFF.

The chain employs TRBV4-2 and TRBJ2-7, with TRBD2 as a possible D gene (5 bases). Germline V gene lookup returns CDR1 LGHNA and CDR2 YNFKEQ. The CDR3 is made up of 15 amino acids. Trimming shortened V by 1 base and J by 7 bases, and 17 bases separated the two germline ends. CDR3 nucleotides: TGTGCCAGCAGCCAAGCTCAGGTCGCCGAGGGAGAGCAGTACTTC. Translation: CASSQAQVAEGEQYF.

As for this clonotype: A much larger clone differs by one base, so this may be a read error. The chain employs TRBV2 and TRBJ2-7, with TRBD2 matching over 9 bases. Germline CDR1 SNHLY, CDR2 FYNNEI. This CDR3 is 14 amino acids long. V trimming: 4 bases; J trimming: 4 bases; junction bases outside the gene matches: 5. In nucleotides, the CDR3 is TGTGCCAGCAGTGGACTAGCGGACGGTTACGAGCAGTACTTC. This sequence encodes CASSGLADGYEQYF.

This clonotype has at least ten counts. This chain joins TRBV28 and TRBJ2-7, with TRBD2 as a possible D gene (6 bases). CDR1 and CDR2 from the germline V gene are MDHEN and SYDVKM. Trimming removed 6 bases at V and 6 bases at J, with 24 bases between. The CDR3 consists of 16 residues. The CDR3, as DNA: TGTGCCAGCAGCCCCCTCCTTAAGGCGGGGTCCCTCGAGCAGTACTTC. It encodes CASSPLLKAGSLEQYF.

This clonotype has a count of ten or more. The chain combines TRBV28 with TRBJ1-6; 7 bases are a match to TRBD1. The length of the CDR3 is 17 residues. The V gene end was trimmed by 3 bases and the J gene end by 8 bases; junction bases not matched to a gene: 13. The germline V gene has CDR1 MDHEN and CDR2 SYDVKM. This CDR3 is CASSFPPTGPKYSPLHF. In DNA form, the CDR3 reads TGTGCCAGCAGTTTCCCGCCGACAGGGCCCAAGTATTCACCCCTCCACTTT.

CDR3 region: CASSSPPSDVYEQYF. Written as DNA, the CDR3 is TGTGCCAGCAGTTCGCCACCATCGGACGTCTACGAGCAGTACTTC. The chain has TRBV28 and TRBJ2-7; D call uncertain. This CDR3 is built from 15 residues. Deletions cut 4 bases from V and 3 bases from J, with 16 bases between. From germline, CDR1 is MDHEN and CDR2 SYDVKM.

In the case of this clonotype: A much larger clone sits a single nucleotide away, making a read error possible. The gene calls are TRBV6-2 or TRBV6-3 and TRBJ1-2; D gene unclear. Germline V gene sequence: CDR1 MNHEY, CDR2 SVGEGT. CDR3 length: 13 residues. The DNA for the CDR3 is TGTGCCAGCGGGCCCCTTTCTTACTATGGCCACACCTTC. As protein: CASGPLSYYGHTF.

In its sample, this clonotype was seen many times. The V gene is TRBV6-1, the J gene TRBJ2-7; 10 bases line up with TRBD1. The trim removed 5 bases at V and 6 bases at J, leaving 7 bases unmatched. CDR1 is MNHNS, CDR2 SASEGT, per germline. The CDR3 runs 14 residues. CDR3 sequence: CASSPLGTGAEQYF. The CDR3 DNA sequence: TGTGCCAGCAGTCCGCTGGGGACAGGGGCCGAGCAGTACTTC.